This T cell receptor beta chain was identified in a study of T cells after yellow fever vaccination. Whole-study results and caveats: Primary-vaccination clones mostly resurfaced post-booster (more than 95% CD4, about 87% CD8).

The ends lost 5 bases at V and 3 bases at J; junction bases unmatched: 8. This CDR3 contains 16 residues. CDR1 is DFQATT, CDR2 SNEGSKA, per germline (reference sequence). TCRdb recomputed calls from the 5' RACE reads with MiXCR, one row per CDR3 protein. Of about 260,000 distinct CDR3 sequences listed, roughly 13% are singletons. This clonotype was found a few times. Its antigen is not known. The TCR comes from a man aged 25 to 40 who received the YFV17D yellow fever vaccine. V gene TRBV20-1 combines with J gene TRBJ2-3; 13 bases line up with TRBD2. The sequenced sample was CD4+ T cells sorted from PBMCs, obtained 45 days after the yellow fever booster vaccination. This CDR3 reads CSAGGLAGDITDTQYF. CDR3 coding DNA: TGCAGTGCTGGCGGACTAGCGGGAGACATAACAGATACGCAGTATTTT.